These T cell receptor beta chains were read from a single sample in a study of blood T cell repertoires in COVID-19. Clones were sequenced by immunoSEQ multiplex PCR, and TCRdb holds only the in-frame ones, with some missing. The table has about 260,000 clones, around 90% seen once. Sequencing input: PBMCs or T cells enriched from blood (not recorded which). All receptors come from a man aged 35 to 55 who had been exposed to COVID-19. The CDR3 runs from the conserved cysteine through the conserved F or W. The order of the fields is J gene, clone size, D gene, V gene, CDR3 DNA, CDR3 protein. D genes are given only for firm matches. The size entry is marked missing in some rows and otherwise reads once, few, many or a size class.

j_gene: TRBJ1-1
abundance: NA
d_gene: TRBD1
v_gene: TRBV29-1
CDR3nt: TGCAGCGTCTTATCCCTGGACAGGGGATTCACTGAAGCTTTCTTT
CDR3aa: CSVLSLDRGFTEAFF

j_gene: TRBJ2-7
abundance: NA
d_gene: TRBD2
v_gene: TRBV7-9
CDR3nt: TGTGCCAGCAGTTCTAGCCCGGGACTAGCGGGAGGGACCATCTACGAGCAGTACTTC
CDR3aa: CASSSSPGLAGGTIYEQYF

j_gene: TRBJ1-2
abundance: NA
d_gene: NA
v_gene: TRBV6-5
CDR3nt: TGTGCCAGCCGGGAGGGTGGGGGCTACACCTTC
CDR3aa: CASREGGGYTF

j_gene: TRBJ2-2
abundance: NA
d_gene: TRBD1
v_gene: TRBV2
CDR3nt: TGTGCCAGCAAGGACAGGGCTAGCACCGGGGAGCTGTTTTTT
CDR3aa: CASKDRASTGELFF

j_gene: TRBJ2-7
abundance: NA
d_gene: TRBD1
v_gene: TRBV18
CDR3nt: TGTGCCAGCTCACCGGCCGGGACAGGGGTAGGCGAGCAGTACTTC
CDR3aa: CASSPAGTGVGEQYF

j_gene: TRBJ2-1
abundance: once
d_gene: NA
v_gene: TRBV19
CDR3nt: TGTGCCACTACCCGGCGAGGTGGCGATGAGCAGTTCTTC
CDR3aa: CATTRRGGDEQFF

j_gene: TRBJ2-7
abundance: NA
d_gene: NA
v_gene: TRBV6-5
CDR3nt: TGTGCCAGCAGGGACCGGGACACGTTGTACGAGCAGTACTTC
CDR3aa: CASRDRDTLYEQYF

j_gene: TRBJ2-4
abundance: NA
d_gene: NA
v_gene: TRBV7-2
CDR3nt: TGTGCCAGCAGCTTACTAGCCAAAAACATTCAGTACTTC
CDR3aa: CASSLLAKNIQYF

j_gene: TRBJ2-3
abundance: NA
d_gene: NA
v_gene: TRBV9
CDR3nt: TGTGCCAGCAGCCCAGGGGCAGATACGCAGTATTTT
CDR3aa: CASSPGADTQYF

j_gene: TRBJ1-5
abundance: NA
d_gene: NA
v_gene: TRBV28
CDR3nt: TGTGCCAGCAGTCAACAGATTTATAGCAATCAGCCCCAGCATTTT
CDR3aa: CASSQQIYSNQPQHF